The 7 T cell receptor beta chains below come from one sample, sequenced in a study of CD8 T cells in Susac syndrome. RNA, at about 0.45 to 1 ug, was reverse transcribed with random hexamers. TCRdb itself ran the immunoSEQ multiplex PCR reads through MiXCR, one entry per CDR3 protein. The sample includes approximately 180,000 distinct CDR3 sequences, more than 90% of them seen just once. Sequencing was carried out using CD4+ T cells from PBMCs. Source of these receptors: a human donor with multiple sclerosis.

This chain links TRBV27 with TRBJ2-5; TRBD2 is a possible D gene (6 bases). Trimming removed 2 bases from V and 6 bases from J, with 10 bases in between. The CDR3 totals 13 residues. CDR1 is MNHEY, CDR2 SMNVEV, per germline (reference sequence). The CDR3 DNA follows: TGTGCCAGCAGTTTAGCACTAGCACAGACCCAGTACTTC. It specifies CASSLALAQTQYF.

The CDR3 sequence is CASSTIRPSPNYGYTF. For the CDR3, the DNA is TGTGCCAGCAGCACCATACGTCCCTCCCCGAACTATGGCTACACCTTC. The rearrangement uses TRBV7-9 and TRBJ1-2; D not certain. The CDR3 runs 16 residues. V dropped 5 bases and J dropped 2 bases, with 18 bases sitting between them. CDR1 and CDR2 (germline): SEHNR, FQNEAQ (reference sequence). Variable domain in full (rest from reference TRBV7-9 and TRBJ1-2): DTGVSQNPRHKITKRGQNVTFRCDPISEHNRLYWYRQTLGQGPEFLTYFQNEAQLEKSRLLSDRFSAERPKGSFSTLEIQRTEQGDSAMYLCASSTIRPSPNYGYTFGSGTRLTVV.

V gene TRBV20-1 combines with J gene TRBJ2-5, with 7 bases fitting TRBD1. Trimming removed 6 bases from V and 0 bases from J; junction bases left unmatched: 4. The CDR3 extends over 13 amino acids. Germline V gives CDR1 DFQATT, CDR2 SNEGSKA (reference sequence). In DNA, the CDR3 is TGCAGTGCGAGGGACAGTTACCAAGAGACCCAGTACTTC. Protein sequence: CSARDSYQETQYF.

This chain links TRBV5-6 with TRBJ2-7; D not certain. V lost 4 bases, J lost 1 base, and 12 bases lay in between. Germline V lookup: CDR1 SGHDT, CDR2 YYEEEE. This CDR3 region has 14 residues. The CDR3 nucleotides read TGTGCCAGCAGCCCGCGGCCCTCTTCCTACGAGCAGTACTTC. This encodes CASSPRPSSYEQYF.

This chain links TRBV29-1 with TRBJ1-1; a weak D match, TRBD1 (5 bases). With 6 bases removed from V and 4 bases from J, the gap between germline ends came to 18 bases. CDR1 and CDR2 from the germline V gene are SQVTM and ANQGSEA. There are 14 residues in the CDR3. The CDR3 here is CSVAQGYGSTEAFF. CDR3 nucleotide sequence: TGCAGCGTCGCCCAGGGATATGGGTCCACTGAAGCTTTCTTT.

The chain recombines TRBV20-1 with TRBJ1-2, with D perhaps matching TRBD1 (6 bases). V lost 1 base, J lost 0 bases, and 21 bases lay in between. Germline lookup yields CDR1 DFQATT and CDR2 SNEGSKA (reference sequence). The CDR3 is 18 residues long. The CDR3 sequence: CSARGPLAQGLANYGYTF. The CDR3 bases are TGCAGTGCTAGAGGGCCCCTAGCCCAGGGGTTAGCTAACTATGGCTACACCTTC.

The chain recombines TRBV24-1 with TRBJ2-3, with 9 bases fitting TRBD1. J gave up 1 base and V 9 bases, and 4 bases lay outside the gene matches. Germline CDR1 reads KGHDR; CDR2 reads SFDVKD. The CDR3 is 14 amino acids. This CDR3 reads CATWDRARTDTQYF. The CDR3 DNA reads TGTGCCACCTGGGACAGGGCCCGCACAGATACGCAGTATTTT.